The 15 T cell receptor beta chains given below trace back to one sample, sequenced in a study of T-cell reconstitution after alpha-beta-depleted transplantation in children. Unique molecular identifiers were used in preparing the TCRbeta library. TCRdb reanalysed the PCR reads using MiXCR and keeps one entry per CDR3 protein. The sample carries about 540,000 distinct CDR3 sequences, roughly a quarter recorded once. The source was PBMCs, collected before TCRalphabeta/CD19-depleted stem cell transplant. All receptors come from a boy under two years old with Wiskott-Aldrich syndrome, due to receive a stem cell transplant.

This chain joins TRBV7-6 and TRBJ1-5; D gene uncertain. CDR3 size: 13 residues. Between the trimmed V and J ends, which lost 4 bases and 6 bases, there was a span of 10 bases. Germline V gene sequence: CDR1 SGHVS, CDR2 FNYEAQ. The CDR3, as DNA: TGTGCCAGCAGCTCGAGGGTTTGTCAGCCCCAGCATTTT. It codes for CASSSRVCQPQHF.

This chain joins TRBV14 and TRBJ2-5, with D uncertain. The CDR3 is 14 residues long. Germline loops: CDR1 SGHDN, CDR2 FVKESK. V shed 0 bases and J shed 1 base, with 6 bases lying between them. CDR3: CASSQERIQETQYF. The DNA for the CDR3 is TGTGCCAGCAGCCAAGAACGGATCCAAGAGACCCAGTACTTC.

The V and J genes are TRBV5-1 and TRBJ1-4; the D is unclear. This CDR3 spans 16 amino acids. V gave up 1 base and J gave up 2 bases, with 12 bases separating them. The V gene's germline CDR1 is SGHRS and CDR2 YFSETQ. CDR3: CASSLTDSSTNEKLFF. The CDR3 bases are TGCGCCAGCAGCTTGACAGACTCGTCGACTAATGAAAAACTGTTTTTT.

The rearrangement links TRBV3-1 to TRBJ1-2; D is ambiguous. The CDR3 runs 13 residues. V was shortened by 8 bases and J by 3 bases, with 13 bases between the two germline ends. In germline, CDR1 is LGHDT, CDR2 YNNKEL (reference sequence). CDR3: CASSVKGDYGYTF. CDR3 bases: TGTGCCAGCTCGGTTAAAGGAGACTATGGCTACACCTTC.

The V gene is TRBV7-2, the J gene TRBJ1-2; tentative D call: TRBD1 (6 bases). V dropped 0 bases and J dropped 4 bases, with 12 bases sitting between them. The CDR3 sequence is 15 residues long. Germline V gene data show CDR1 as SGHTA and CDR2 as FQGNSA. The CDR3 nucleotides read TGTGCCAGCAGCTTAGCCAGGGGCCCTTCCTATGGCTACACCTTC. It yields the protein CASSLARGPSYGYTF.

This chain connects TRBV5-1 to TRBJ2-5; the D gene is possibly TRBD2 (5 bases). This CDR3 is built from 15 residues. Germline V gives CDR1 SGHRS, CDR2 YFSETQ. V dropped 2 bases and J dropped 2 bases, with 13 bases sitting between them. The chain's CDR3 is CASSLLTTTQETQYF. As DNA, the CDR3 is TGCGCCAGCAGCTTACTAACGACTACGCAAGAGACCCAGTACTTC.

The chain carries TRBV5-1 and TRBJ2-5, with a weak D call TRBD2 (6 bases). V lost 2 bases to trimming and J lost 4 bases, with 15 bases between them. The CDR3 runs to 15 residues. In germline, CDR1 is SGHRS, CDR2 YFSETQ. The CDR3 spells CASSLTWGAGETQYF. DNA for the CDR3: TGCGCCAGCAGCTTAACGTGGGGAGCGGGAGAGACCCAGTACTTC.

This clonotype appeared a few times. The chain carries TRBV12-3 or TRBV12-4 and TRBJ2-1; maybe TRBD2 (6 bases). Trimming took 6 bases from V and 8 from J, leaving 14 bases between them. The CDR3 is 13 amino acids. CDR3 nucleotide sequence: TGTGCCAGCAGACGGGACTGGAGCTATGAGCAGTTCTTC. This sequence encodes CASRRDWSYEQFF.

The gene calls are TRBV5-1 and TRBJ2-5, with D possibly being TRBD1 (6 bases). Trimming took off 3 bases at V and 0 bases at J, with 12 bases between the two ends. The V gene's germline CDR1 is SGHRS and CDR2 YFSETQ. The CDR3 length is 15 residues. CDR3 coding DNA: TGCGCCAGCAGCTGGACCGGGACAAACCAAGAGACCCAGTACTTC. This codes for CASSWTGTNQETQYF. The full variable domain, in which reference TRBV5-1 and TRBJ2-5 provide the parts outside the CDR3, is KAGVTQTPRYLIKTRGQQVTLSCSPISGHRSVSWYQQTPGQGLQFLFEYFSETQRNKGNFPGRFSGRQFSNSRSEMNVSTLELGDSALYLCASSWTGTNQETQYFGPGTRLLVL.

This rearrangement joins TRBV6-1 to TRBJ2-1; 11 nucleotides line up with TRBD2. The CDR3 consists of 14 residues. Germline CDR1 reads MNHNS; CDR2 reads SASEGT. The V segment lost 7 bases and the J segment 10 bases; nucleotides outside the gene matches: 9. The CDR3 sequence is CASTLAGGPGEQFF. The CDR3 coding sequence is TGTGCCAGCACCTTAGCGGGAGGGCCGGGGGAGCAGTTCTTC.

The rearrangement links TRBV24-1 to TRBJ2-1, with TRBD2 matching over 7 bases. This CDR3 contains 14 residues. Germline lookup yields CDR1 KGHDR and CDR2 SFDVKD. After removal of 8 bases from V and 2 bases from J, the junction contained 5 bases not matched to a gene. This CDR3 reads CATNEGGPYNEQFF. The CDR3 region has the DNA TGTGCCACCAACGAGGGAGGGCCCTACAATGAGCAGTTCTTC.

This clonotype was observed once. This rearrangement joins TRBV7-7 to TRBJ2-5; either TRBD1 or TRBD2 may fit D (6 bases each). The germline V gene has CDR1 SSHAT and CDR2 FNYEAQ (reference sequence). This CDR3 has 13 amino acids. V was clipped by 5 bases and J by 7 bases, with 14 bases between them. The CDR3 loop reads CASSPGVGGTQYF. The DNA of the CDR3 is TGTGCCAGCAGCCCGGGGGTAGGGGGGACCCAGTACTTC.

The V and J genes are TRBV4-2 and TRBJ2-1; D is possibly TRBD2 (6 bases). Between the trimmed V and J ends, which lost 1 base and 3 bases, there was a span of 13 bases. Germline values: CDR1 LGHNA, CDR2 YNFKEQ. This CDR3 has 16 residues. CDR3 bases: TGTGCCAGCAGCCAAGCCCAGACTAGGAGCTACAATGAGCAGTTCTTC. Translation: CASSQAQTRSYNEQFF.

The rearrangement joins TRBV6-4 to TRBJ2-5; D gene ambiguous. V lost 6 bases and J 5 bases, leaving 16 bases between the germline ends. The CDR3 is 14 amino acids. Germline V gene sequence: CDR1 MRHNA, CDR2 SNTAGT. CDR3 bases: TGTGCCAGCAGATCTAGTCGCCCAAGGGAGACCCAGTACTTC. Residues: CASRSSRPRETQYF.

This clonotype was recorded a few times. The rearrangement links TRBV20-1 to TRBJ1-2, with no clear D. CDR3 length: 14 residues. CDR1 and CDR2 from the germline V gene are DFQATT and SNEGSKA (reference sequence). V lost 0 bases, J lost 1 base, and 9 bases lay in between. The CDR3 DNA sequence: TGCAGTGCTAGAGATGGAAAGGGTAACTATGGCTACACCTTC. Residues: CSARDGKGNYGYTF.